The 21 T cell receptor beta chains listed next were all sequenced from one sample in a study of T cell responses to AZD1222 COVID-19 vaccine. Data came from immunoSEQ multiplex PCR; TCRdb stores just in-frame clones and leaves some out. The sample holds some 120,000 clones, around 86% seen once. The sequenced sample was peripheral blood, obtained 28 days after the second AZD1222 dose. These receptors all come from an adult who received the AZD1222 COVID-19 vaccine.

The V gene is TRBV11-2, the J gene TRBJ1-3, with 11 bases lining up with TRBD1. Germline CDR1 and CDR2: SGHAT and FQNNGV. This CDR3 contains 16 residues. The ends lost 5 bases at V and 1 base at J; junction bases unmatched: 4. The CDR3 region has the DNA TGTGCCAGCAGCCCCGGACAGGGGGCGTCTGGAAACACCATATATTTT. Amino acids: CASSPGQGASGNTIYF. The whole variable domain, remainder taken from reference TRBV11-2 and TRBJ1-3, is EAGVAQSPRYKIIEKRQSVAFWCNPISGHATLYWYQQILGQGPKLLIQFQNNGVVDDSQLPKDRFSAERLKGVDSTLKIQPAKLEDSAVYLCASSPGQGASGNTIYFGEGSWLTVV.

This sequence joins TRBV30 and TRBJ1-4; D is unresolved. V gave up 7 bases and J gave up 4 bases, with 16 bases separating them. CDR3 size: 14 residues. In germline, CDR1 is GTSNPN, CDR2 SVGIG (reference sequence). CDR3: CAYLARHGNEKLFF. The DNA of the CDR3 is TGTGCCTACCTTGCTCGTCATGGTAATGAAAAACTGTTTTTT.

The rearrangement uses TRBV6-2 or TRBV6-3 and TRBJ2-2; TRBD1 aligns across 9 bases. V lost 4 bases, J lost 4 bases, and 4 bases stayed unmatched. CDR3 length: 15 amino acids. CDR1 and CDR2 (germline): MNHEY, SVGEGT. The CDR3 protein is CASSSDRGITGELFF. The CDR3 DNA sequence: TGTGCCAGCAGTTCAGACAGGGGGATCACCGGGGAGCTGTTTTTT.

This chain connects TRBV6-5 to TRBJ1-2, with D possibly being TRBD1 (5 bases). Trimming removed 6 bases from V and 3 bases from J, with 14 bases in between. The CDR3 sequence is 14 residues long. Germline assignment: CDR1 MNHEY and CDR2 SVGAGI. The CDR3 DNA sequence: TGTGCCAGCAGCCCCCCCGGGACCCACTATGGCTACACCTTC. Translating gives CASSPPGTHYGYTF.

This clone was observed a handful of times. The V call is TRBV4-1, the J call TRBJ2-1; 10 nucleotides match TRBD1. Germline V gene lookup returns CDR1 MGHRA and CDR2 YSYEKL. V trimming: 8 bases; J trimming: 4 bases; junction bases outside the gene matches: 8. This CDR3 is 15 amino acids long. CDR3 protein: CASSWDRGRYNEQFF. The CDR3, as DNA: TGCGCCAGCTCATGGGACAGGGGTCGATACAATGAGCAGTTCTTC.

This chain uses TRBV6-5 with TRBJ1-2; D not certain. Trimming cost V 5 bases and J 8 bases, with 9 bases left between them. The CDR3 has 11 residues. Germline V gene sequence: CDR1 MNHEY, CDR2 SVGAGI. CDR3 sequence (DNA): TGTGCCAGCAGTCCCTCGAGGGGCTACACCTTC. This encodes CASSPSRGYTF.

The CDR3 DNA is TGTGCCAGCGGGAGGGACAGGGCCACAGATACGCAGTATTTT. This translates into CASGRDRATDTQYF. The rearrangement joins TRBV21-1 to TRBJ2-3; TRBD1 is the table's D call, not checked against the DNA. TRBV21-1 is an annotated pseudogene. CDR3 length: 14 amino acids.

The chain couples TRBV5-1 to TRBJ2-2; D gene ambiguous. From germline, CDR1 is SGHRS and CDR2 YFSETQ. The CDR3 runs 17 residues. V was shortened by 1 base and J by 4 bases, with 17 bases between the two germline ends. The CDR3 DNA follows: TGCGCCAGCAGCTTGAGTGCCAGGTTATATGGCACCGGGGAGCTGTTTTTT. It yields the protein CASSLSARLYGTGELFF.

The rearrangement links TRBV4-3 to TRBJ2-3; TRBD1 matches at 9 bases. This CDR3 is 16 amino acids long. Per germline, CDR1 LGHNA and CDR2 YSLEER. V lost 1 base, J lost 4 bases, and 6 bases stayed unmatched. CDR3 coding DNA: TGCGCCAGCAGCCAAGCCACAGGGGGCGGCGCAGATACGCAGTATTTT. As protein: CASSQATGGGADTQYF.

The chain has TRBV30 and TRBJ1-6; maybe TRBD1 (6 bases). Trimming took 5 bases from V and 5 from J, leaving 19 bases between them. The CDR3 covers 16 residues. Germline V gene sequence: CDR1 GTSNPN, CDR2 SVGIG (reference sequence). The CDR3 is CAWVQGFSGNNSPLHF. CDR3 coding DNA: TGTGCCTGGGTACAGGGTTTTAGTGGCAATAATTCACCCCTCCACTTT.

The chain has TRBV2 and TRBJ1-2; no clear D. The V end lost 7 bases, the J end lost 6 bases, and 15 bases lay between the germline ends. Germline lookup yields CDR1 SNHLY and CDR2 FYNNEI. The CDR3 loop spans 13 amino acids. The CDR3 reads CASTKGPLDGYTF. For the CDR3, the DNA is TGTGCCAGCACCAAAGGGCCCTTGGATGGCTACACCTTC.

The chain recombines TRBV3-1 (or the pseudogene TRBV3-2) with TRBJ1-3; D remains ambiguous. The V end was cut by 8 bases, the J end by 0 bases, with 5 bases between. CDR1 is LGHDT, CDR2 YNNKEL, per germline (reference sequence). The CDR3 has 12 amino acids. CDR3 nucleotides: TGTGCCAGCGTCTCCTCTGGAAACACCATATATTTT. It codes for CASVSSGNTIYF.

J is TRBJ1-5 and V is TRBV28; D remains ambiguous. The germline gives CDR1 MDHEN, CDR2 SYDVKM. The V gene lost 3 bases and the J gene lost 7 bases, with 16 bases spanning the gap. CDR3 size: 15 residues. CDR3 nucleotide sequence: TGTGCCAGCAGTTTTAGGACTCACGTGAGGCAGCCCCAGCATTTT. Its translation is CASSFRTHVRQPQHF.

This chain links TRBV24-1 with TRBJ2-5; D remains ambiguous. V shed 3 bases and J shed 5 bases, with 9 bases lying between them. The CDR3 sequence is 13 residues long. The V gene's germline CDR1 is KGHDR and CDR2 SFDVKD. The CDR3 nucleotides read TGTGCCACCAGTGATGTGGGAAATGAGACCCAGTACTTC. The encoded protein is CATSDVGNETQYF.

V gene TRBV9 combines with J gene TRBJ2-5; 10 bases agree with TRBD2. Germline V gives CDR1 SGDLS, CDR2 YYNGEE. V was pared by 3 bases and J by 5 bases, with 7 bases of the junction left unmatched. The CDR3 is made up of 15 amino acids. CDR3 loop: CASSALAGVAETQYF. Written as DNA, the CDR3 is TGTGCCAGCAGCGCTCTAGCGGGGGTCGCGGAGACCCAGTACTTC.

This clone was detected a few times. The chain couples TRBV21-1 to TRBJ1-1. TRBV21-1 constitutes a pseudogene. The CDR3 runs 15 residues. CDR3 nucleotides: TGTGCCAGCAGCAAAGCGCAAGGGACGATCACTGAAGCTTTCTTT. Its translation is CASSKAQGTITEAFF.

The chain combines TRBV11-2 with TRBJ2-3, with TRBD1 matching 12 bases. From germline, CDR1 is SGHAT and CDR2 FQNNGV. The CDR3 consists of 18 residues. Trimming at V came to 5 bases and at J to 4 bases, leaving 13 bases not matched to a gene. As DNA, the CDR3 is TGTGCCAGCAGCAGGGGTGGGACAGGGGGCTTCTTTGCAGATACGCAGTATTTT. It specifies CASSRGGTGGFFADTQYF.

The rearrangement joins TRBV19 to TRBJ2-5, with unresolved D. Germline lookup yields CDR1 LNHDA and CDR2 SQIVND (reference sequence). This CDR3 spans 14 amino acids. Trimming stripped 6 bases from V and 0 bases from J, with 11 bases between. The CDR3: CASRERLYQETQYF. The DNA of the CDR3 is TGTGCCAGTAGAGAACGATTGTACCAAGAGACCCAGTACTTC.

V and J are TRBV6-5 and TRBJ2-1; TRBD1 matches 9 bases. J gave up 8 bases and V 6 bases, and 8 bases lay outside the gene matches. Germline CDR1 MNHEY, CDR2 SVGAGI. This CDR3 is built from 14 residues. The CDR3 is CASSPGTGRDEQFF. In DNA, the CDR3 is TGTGCCAGCAGCCCCGGGACAGGGAGGGATGAGCAGTTCTTC.

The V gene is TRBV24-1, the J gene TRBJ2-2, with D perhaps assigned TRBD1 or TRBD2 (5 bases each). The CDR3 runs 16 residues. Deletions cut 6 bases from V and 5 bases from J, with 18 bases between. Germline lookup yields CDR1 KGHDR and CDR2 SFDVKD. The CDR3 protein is CATSPKGPVETGELFF. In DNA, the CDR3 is TGTGCCACCAGTCCTAAGGGACCGGTTGAAACCGGGGAGCTGTTTTTT.

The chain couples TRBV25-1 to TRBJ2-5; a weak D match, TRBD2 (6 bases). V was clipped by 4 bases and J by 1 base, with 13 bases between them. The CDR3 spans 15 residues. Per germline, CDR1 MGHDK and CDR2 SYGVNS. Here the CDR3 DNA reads TGTGCCAGCAGTGCTGGGGACTCGCGCCAAGAGACCCAGTACTTC. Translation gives CASSAGDSRQETQYF.